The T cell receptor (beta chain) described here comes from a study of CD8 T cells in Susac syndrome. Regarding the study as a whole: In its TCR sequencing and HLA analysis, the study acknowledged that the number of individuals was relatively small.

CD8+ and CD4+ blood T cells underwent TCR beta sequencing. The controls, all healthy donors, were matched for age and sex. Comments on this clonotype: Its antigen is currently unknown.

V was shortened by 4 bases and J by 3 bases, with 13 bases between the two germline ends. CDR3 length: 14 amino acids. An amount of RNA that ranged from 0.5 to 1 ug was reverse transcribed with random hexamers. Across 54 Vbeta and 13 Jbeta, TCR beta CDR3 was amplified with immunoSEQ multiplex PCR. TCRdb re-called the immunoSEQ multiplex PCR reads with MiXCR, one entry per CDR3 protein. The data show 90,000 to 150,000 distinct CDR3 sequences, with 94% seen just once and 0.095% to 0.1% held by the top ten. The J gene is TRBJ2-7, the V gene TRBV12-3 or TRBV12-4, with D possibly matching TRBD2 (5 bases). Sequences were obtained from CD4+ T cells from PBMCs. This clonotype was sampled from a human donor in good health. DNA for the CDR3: TGTGCCAGCAGTTCTCTGGCGGGCAGCTACGAGCAGTACTTC. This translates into CASSSLAGSYEQYF.